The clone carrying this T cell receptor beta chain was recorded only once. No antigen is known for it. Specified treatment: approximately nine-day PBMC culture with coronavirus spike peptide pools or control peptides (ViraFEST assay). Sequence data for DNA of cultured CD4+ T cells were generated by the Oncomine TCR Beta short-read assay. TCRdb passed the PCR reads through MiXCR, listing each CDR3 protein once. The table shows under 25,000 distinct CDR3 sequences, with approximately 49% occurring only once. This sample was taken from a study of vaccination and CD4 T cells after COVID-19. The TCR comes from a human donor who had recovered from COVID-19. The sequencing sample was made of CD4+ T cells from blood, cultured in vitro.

CDR3 sequence (DNA): TGCGCCAGCAGCTGGGGACAGGGCCTCACAGATACGCAGTATTTT. This codes for CASSWGQGLTDTQYF. The chain employs TRBV5-1 and TRBJ2-3; 9 nucleotides line up with TRBD1. V was pared by 3 bases and J by 2 bases, with 4 bases of the junction left unmatched. Per the germline V gene, CDR1 is SGHRS and CDR2 is YFSETQ. The CDR3 is made up of 15 amino acids.